This TCR beta chain is from a study of T cells of healthy individuals. This clonotype was detected many times. TCRdb processed the 5' RACE reads anew with MiXCR; each CDR3 protein has one entry. The sample shows about 41,000 distinct CDR3 sequences, 3.5% to 5.5% of them seen only once. This clonotype originated in a human donor in good health.

The CDR3 loop reads CASSLLVGGTEAFF. In DNA, the CDR3 is TGCGCCAGCAGCTTGTTAGTGGGGGGCACTGAAGCTTTCTTT. The J gene is TRBJ1-1, the V gene TRBV5-1; possible D gene TRBD1, 5 bases. CDR1 is SGHRS and CDR2 is YFSETQ in the germline V gene. Trimming removed 1 base at V and 4 bases at J, with 11 bases between. The CDR3 is made up of 14 amino acids. Variable domain in full (rest from reference TRBV5-1 and TRBJ1-1): KAGVTQTPRYLIKTRGQQVTLSCSPISGHRSVSWYQQTPGQGLQFLFEYFSETQRNKGNFPGRFSGRQFSNSRSEMNVSTLELGDSALYLCASSLLVGGTEAFFGQGTRLTVV.